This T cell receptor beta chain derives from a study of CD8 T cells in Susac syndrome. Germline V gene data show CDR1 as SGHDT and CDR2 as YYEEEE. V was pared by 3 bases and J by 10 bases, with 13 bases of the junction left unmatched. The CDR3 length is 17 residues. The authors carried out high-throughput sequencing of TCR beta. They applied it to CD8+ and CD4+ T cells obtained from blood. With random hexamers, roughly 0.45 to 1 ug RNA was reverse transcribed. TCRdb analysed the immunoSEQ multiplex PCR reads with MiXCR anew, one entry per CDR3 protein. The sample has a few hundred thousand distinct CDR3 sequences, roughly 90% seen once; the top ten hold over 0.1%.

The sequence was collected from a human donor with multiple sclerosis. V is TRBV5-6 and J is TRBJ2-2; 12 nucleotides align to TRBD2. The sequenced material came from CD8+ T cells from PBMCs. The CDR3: CASSWMTSGGSQEELFF. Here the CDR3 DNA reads TGTGCCAGCAGCTGGATGACTAGCGGGGGAAGTCAGGAGGAGCTGTTTTTT.